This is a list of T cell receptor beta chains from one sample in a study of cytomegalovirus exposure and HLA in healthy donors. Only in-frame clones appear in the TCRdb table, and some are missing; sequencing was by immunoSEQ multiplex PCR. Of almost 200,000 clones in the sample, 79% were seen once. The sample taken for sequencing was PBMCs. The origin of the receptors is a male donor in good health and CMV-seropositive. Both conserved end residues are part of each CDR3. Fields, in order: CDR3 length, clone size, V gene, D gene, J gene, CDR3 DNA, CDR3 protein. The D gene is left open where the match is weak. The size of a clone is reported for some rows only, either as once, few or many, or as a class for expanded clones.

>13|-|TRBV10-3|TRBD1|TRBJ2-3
TGTGCCATCAGGGCACAGGGGACAGATACGCAGTATTTT
CAIRAQGTDTQYF
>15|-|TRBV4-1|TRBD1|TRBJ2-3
TGCGCCAGCAGCCAAGCGCAGAACAGGGGAGATACGCAGTATTTT
CASSQAQNRGDTQYF
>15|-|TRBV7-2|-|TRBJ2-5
TGTGCCAGCAGCTTAGGTAGCGCTGGAGGGGAGACCCAGTACTTC
CASSLGSAGGETQYF
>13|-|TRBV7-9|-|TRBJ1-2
TGTGCCAGCAGCTTGCCTGGAGGCTATGGCTACACCTTC
CASSLPGGYGYTF
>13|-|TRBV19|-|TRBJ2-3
TGTGCCAGTACGAGCGGGTACACAGATACGCAGTATTTT
CASTSGYTDTQYF
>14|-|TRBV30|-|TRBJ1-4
TGTGCCTGGAGCAATTCAGGGAAGAGTGAAAAACTGTTTTTT
CAWSNSGKSEKLFF
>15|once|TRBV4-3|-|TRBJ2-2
TGCGCCAGCAGCCAAGATCGGGAGAACACCGGGGAGCTGTTTTTT
CASSQDRENTGELFF
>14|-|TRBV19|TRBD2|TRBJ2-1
TGTGCCAGTAGTGTCCGGGACTACGACAATGAGCAGTTCTTC
CASSVRDYDNEQFF
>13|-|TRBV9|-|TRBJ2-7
TGTGCCAGCAGCGTAGGGGCCCCCGACGAGCAGTACTTC
CASSVGAPDEQYF
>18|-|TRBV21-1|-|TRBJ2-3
TGTGCCAGCACCCGAAGAGGGAGAAACGGCTTTAGTTCTGATACGCAGTATTTT
CASTRRGRNGFSSDTQYF
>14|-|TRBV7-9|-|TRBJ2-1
TGTGCCAGCAGCCCCCGGGAATATTACAATGAGCAGTTCTTC
CASSPREYYNEQFF
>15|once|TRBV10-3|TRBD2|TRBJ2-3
TGTGCCACCGACCCTAGCGGAGAAGACACAGATACGCAGTATTTT
CATDPSGEDTDTQYF
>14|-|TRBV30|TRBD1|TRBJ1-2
TGTGCCTGGAGGACGGCAGGGGGAAACTATGGCTACACCTTC
CAWRTAGGNYGYTF
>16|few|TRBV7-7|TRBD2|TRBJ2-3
TGTGCCAGCAGCTTAATGGCGGGGGGGAGCACAGATACGCAGTATTTT
CASSLMAGGSTDTQYF
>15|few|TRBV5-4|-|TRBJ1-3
TGTGCCAGCAGCTTCGGACACGAAAATAGAAACACCATATATTTT
CASSFGHENRNTIYF
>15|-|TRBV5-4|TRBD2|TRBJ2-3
TGTGCCAGCAGCCCGGGAGGCAGCAGCACAGATACGCAGTATTTT
CASSPGGSSTDTQYF
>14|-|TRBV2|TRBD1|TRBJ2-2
TGTGCCAGCACCCAAAACAGGGGGGACGGGGAGCTGTTTTTT
CASTQNRGDGELFF
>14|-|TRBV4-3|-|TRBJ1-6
TGCGCCAGCAGCCAAGCAGGCGTTAATTCACCCCTCCACTTT
CASSQAGVNSPLHF
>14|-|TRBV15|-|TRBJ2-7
TGTGCCACCAGCCGGACACCGAGCTCCTACGAGCAGTACTTC
CATSRTPSSYEQYF
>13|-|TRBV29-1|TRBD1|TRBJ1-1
TGCAGCGTTGAACACAGGGGGGACACTGAAGCTTTCTTT
CSVEHRGDTEAFF
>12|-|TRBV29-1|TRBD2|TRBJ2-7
TGCAGCGCGGGGGGAAACTCCTACGAGCAGTACTTC
CSAGGNSYEQYF
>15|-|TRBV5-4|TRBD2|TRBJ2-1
TGTGCCAGCAGCTTGATCGGGGGGGCCTACAATGAGCAGTTCTTC
CASSLIGGAYNEQFF
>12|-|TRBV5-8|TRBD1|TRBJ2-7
TGTGCCAGCAGGGAAGCAGGGGGACGGCAGTACTTC
CASREAGGRQYF
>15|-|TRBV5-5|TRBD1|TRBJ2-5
TGTGCCAGCAGCTTGGTGGGACAGGGCGTAGAGACCCAGTACTTC
CASSLVGQGVETQYF
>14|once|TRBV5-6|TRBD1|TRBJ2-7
TGTGCCAGCAGCATGGGACAGGGGGCGCGGGAGCAGTACTTC
CASSMGQGAREQYF
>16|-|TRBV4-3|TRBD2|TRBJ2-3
TGCGCCAGCAGCCAAGGCAGGGGACTAGCGGGAGATACGCAGTATTTT
CASSQGRGLAGDTQYF
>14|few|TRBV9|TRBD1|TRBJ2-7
TGTGCCAGCAGCGCGGGACAGGGGGGGTCCGAGCAGTACTTC
CASSAGQGGSEQYF
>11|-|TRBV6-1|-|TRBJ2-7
TGTGCCAGCACAGGGTTAAGCGAGCAGTACTTC
CASTGLSEQYF
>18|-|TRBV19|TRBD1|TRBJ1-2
TGTGCCAGTAGTATCTCCTTCACAGGGGGCGCAACCCTCTATGGCTACACCTTC
CASSISFTGGATLYGYTF
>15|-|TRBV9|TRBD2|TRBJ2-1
TGTGCCAGCAGCGTTTCTAGCGGAGACGCCAATGAGCAGTTCTTC
CASSVSSGDANEQFF
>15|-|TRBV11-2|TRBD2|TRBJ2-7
TGTGCCAGCAGCTTGGGACTAGCGCGGACCTACGAGCAGTACTTC
CASSLGLARTYEQYF
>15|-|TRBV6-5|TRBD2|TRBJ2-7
TGTGCCACCCTCCGCGGGACTAGCGGTACCTACGAGCAGTACTTC
CATLRGTSGTYEQYF
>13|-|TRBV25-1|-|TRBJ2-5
TGTGCCAGCACCGCCCTCGGGGAGAGGGGGATAGACTTC
CASTALGERGIDF
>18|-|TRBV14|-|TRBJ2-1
TGTGCCAGCAGCCAAGAAACAGGGGGGGAGGGCCCTCGTAATGAGCAGTTCTTC
CASSQETGGEGPRNEQFF
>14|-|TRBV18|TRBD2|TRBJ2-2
TGTGCCAGCATAGCGGGGCCGAACACCGGGGAGCTGTTTTTT
CASIAGPNTGELFF
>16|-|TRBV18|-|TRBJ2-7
TGTGCCAGCTCGGCGAGGTGGGGCAGGGGTTCCTACGAGCAGTACTTC
CASSARWGRGSYEQYF
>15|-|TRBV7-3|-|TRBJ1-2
TGTGCCAGCAGCTTAAATTCAGGGAACTATTTAGGCTACACCTTC
CASSLNSGNYLGYTF
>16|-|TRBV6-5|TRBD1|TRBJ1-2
TGTGCCAGCAGTTACTCCTATGGACAGGGGGCGGTCGGCTACACCTTC
CASSYSYGQGAVGYTF
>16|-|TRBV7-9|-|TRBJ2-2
TGTGCCAGCAGCTTCGGTCTGCTGACGAACACCGGGGAGCTGTTTTTT
CASSFGLLTNTGELFF
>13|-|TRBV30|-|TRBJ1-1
TGTGCCTGGAGCCCGTATGTGAACACTGAAGCTTTCTTT
CAWSPYVNTEAFF
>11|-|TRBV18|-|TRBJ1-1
TGTGCCAGCTCCCTAAACACTGAAGCTTTCTTT
CASSLNTEAFF
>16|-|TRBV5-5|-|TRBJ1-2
TGTGCCAGCAAACAGAGGTTACAGGACGAGGACTATGGCTACACCTTC
CASKQRLQDEDYGYTF
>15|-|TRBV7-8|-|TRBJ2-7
TGTGCCAGCACCGCCCAACAGCTTCGGGATCCCGAGCAGTACTTC
CASTAQQLRDPEQYF
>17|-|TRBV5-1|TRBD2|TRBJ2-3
TGCGCCAGCAGCTTGATGGGACTAGCGGTTAGCACAGATACGCAGTATTTT
CASSLMGLAVSTDTQYF
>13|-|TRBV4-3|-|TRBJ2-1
TGCGCCAGCAGCCCGGAGGGCCAGAATGAGCAGTTCTTC
CASSPEGQNEQFF
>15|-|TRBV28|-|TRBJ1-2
TGTGCCAGCAGTTCTTCCGGGACAAGATATCTGAGCTACACCTTC
CASSSSGTRYLSYTF
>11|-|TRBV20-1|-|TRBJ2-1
TGCAGTGCTAGCCTTTACAATGAGCAGTTCTTC
CSASLYNEQFF
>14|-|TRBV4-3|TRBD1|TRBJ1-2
TGCGCCAGCAGCCACACAGGCCAGGGGGATGGCTACACCTTC
CASSHTGQGDGYTF
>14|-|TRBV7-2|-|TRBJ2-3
TGTGCCAGCAGCCCGTCGTCGAGCACAGATACGCAGTATTTT
CASSPSSSTDTQYF
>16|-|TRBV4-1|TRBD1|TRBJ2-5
TGCGCCAGCAGCCAAGTCGGGGACAGGGATCAAGAGACCCAGTACTTC
CASSQVGDRDQETQYF
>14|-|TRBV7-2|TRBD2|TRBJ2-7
TGTGCCAGCAGCTCTAAAGCGGGGTCTGTCGAGCAGTACTTC
CASSSKAGSVEQYF
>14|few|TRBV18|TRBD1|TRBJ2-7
TGTGCCAGCTCCCAGACAGGGGCCTCATACGAGCAGTACTTC
CASSQTGASYEQYF
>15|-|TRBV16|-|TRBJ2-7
TGTGCCAGCAGTCCATGGATGGGACACCTCTACGAGCAGTACTTC
CASSPWMGHLYEQYF
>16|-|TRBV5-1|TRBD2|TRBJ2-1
TGCGCCAGCAGCCAATTAGCGGGCCGGGACCGCAATGAGCAGTTCTTC
CASSQLAGRDRNEQFF
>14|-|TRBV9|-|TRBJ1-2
TGTGCCAGCAGCGTTCTTGGGCAGGGCTATGGCTACACCTTC
CASSVLGQGYGYTF
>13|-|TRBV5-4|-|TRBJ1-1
TGTGCCAGCAGCTTGGCAGGCAGAACTGAAGCTTTCTTT
CASSLAGRTEAFF
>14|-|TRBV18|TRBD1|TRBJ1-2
TGTGCCAGCTCACCCGGGACAGGGGATAATGGCTACACCTTC
CASSPGTGDNGYTF